This TCR beta chain was captured by sequencing in a study of control samples from healthy donors and cancer patients. The V end was cut by 1 base, the J end by 4 bases, with 10 bases between. Per germline, CDR1 MGHDK and CDR2 SYGVNS. The CDR3 is 14 residues long. Libraries were prepared by immunoSEQ multiplex PCR; TCRdb keeps only in-frame clonotypes and omits some of them. The repertoire includes some 120,000 clones, 85% to 95% of them detected once, and over 0.5% sits in the top ten. This chain connects TRBV25-1 to TRBJ1-1; D gene ambiguous. What was sequenced was PBMCs. The receptor's source is a man at least 80 years old with head and neck cancer. The CDR3 protein is CASSEWGRTTEAFF. The CDR3 DNA reads TGTGCCAGCAGTGAATGGGGTCGGACCACTGAAGCTTTCTTT.